This section outlines one TCR beta chain sequence together with its context. Its target is unknown. The sample originates from a study of cytomegalovirus exposure and HLA in healthy donors. Turning to the study itself: An early data release held some 85 million unique TCRs from HLA-typed donors. The study, taken as a whole, reports: Sequences of the TCR beta chain were said to predict the HLA-A and HLA-B alleles of most subjects accurately.

This PCR relied on a set of 60 Vbeta primers and 13 Jbeta primers. Assay: immunoSEQ multiplex PCR; the TCRdb copy retains only in-frame clones and omits some. Among about 160,000 clones listed, around 80% were seen once. Germline CDR1 is LGHNA and CDR2 is YSLEER. The ends lost 3 bases at V and 7 bases at J; junction bases unmatched: 4. CDR3 length: 14 residues. Specimen: PBMCs. The chain recombines TRBV4-3 with TRBJ1-4; 8 nucleotides align to TRBD1. The receptor's source is a male donor in good health and CMV-seronegative. The CDR3 DNA is TGCGCCAGCAGCCAGCAGGGGGCAAGTGAAAAACTGTTTTTT. Translation gives CASSQQGASEKLFF.